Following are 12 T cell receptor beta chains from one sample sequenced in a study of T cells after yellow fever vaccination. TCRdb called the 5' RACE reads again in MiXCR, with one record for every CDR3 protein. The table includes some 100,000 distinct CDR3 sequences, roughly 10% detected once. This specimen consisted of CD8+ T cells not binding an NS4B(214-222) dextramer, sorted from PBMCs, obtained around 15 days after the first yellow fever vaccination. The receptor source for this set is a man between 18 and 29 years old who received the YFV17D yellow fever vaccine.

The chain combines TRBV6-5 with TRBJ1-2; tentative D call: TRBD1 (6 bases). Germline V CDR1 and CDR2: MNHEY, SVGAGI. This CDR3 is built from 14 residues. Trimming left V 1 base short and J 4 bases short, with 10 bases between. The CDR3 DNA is TGTGCCAGCAGTTACTACGGGACATCCTATGGCTACACCTTC. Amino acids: CASSYYGTSYGYTF.

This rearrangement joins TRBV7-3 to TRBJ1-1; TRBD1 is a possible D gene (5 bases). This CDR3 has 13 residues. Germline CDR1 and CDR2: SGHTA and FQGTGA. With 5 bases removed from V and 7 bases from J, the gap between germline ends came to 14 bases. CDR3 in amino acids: CASSEDITSEAFF. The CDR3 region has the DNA TGTGCCAGCAGCGAGGACATTACAAGTGAAGCTTTCTTT.

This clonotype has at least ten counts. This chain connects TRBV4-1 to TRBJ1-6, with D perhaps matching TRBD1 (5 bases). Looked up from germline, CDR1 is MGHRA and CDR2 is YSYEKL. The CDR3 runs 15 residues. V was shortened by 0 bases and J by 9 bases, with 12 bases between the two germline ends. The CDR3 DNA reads TGCGCCAGCAGCCAAGAGGGGGGAGTAGGTTCACCCCTCCACTTT. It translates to CASSQEGGVGSPLHF.

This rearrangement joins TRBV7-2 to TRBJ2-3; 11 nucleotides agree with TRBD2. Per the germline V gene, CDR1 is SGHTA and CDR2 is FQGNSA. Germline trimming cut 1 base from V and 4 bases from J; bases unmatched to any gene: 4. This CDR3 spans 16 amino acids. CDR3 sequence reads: CASSLGLAGGSDTQYF. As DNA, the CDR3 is TGTGCCAGCAGCTTAGGGCTAGCGGGGGGATCAGATACGCAGTATTTT.

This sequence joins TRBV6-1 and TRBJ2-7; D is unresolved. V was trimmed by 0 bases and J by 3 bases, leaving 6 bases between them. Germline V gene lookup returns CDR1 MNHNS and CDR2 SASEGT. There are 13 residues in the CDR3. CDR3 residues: CASSEAGYYEQYV. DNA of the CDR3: TGTGCCAGCAGTGAAGCTGGGTACTACGAGCAGTACGTC.

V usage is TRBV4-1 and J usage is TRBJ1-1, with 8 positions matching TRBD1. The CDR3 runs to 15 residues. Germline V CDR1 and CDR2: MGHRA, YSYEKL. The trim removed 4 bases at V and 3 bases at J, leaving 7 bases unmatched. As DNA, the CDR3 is TGCGCCAGCAGCCCAGCGAGACAGGGGTACACTGAAGCTTTCTTT. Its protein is CASSPARQGYTEAFF.

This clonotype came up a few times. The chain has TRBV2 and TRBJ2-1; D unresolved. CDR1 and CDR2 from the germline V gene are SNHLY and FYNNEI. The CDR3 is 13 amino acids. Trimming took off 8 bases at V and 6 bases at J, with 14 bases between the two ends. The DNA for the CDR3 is TGTGCCAGCTTGTCCGAAGTAGTCAATGAGCAGTTCTTC. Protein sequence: CASLSEVVNEQFF.

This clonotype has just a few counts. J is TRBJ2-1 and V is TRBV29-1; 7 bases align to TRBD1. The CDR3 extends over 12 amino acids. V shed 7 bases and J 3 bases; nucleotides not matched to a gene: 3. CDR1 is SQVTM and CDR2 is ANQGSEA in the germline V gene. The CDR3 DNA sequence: TGCAGCGCGGACAGGAGCTACAATGAGCAGTTCTTC. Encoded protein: CSADRSYNEQFF.

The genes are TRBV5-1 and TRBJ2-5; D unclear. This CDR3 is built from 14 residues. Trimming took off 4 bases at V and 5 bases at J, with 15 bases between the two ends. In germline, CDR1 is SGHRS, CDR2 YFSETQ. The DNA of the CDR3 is TGCGCCAGCAGCCCCGAACAAGGCCAGGAGACCCAGTACTTC. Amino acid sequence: CASSPEQGQETQYF. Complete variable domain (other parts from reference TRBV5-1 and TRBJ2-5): KAGVTQTPRYLIKTRGQQVTLSCSPISGHRSVSWYQQTPGQGLQFLFEYFSETQRNKGNFPGRFSGRQFSNSRSEMNVSTLELGDSALYLCASSPEQGQETQYFGPGTRLLVL.

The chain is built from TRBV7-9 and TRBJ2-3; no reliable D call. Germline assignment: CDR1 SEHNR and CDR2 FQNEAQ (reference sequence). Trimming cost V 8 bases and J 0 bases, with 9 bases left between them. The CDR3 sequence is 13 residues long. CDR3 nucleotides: TGTGCCAGCTTAGGGCCTAGCACAGATACGCAGTATTTT. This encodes CASLGPSTDTQYF.

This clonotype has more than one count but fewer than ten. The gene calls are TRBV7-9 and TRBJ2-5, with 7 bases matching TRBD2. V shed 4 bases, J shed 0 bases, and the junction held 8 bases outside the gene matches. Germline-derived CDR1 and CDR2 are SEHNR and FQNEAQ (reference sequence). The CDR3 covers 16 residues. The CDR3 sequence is CASSSLLAEYQETQYF. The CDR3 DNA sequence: TGTGCCAGCAGCTCCCTTCTAGCGGAGTACCAAGAGACCCAGTACTTC.

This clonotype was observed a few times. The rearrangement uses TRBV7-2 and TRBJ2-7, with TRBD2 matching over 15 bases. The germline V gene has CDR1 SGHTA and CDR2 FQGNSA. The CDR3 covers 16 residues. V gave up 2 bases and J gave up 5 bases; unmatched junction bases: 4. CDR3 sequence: CASSLPRTSGGDEQYF. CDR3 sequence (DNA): TGTGCCAGCAGCTTACCTAGGACTAGCGGGGGGGACGAGCAGTACTTC.